The 2 T cell receptor beta chains in this list originate from one sample, sequenced in a study of T-cell reconstitution after alpha-beta-depleted transplantation in children. Preparation of the TCRbeta library used unique molecular identifiers. Via MiXCR, TCRdb re-called the PCR reads, giving one row per CDR3 protein. The table lists about 360,000 distinct CDR3 sequences, about an eighth of them singletons. The starting material was PBMCs, obtained from the stem cell graft. Every receptor here comes from a human donor who donated a stem cell graft to a child with Fanconi anemia.

This clonotype was picked up many times. The V gene is TRBV18, the J gene TRBJ1-1; the match to TRBD1 covers 9 bases. Trimming took 2 bases from V and 5 from J; bases not matched to a gene: 6. The CDR3 contains 15 residues. In germline, CDR1 is KGHSH, CDR2 LQKENI. CDR3 DNA: TGTGCCAGCTCACCATCTGGACAGGGGAGAACTGAAGCTTTCTTT. Residues: CASSPSGQGRTEAFF.

The genes are TRBV30 and TRBJ2-3, with TRBD1 identical over 11 bases. Germline V lookup: CDR1 GTSNPN, CDR2 SVGIG (reference sequence). CDR3 size: 16 residues. V was pared by 0 bases and J by 3 bases, with 5 bases of the junction left unmatched. The CDR3: CAWSVRTGGFTDTQYF. CDR3 bases: TGTGCCTGGAGTGTTCGGACAGGGGGCTTTACAGATACGCAGTATTTT.